This T cell receptor beta chain was captured in a study of neurological immune-mediated disorders. This clonotype turned up a few times. Germline V gene sequence: CDR1 SNHLY, CDR2 FYNNEI. The CDR3 totals 11 residues. V was pared by 4 bases and J by 10 bases, with 8 bases between. Synthesis of cDNA was performed by 5'RACE using 10-nucleotide random UMIs. TCRdb recomputed calls from the 5' RACE reads with MiXCR, one row per CDR3 protein. The repertoire holds 48,000 or so distinct CDR3 sequences, with 10% as singletons. The source is a woman in her thirties or forties with HTLV-1-associated myelopathy (HAM/TSP). The chain employs TRBV2 and TRBJ2-1, with unresolved D. Material for sequencing was PBMCs. CDR3 in DNA: TGTGCCAGCAGTGGCGGCTGGGAGCAGTTCTTC. As protein: CASSGGWEQFF.